What follows are 8 T cell receptor beta chains derived from one specimen sequenced in a study of blood T cell repertoires in COVID-19. Here immunoSEQ multiplex PCR was the method, and the copy in TCRdb shows in-frame clones only, minus some. The sample yields over 200,000 clones, more than 85% seen once. The sample consisted of peripheral blood. These receptor sequences come from a man aged 35-49 years with active or convalescent COVID-19.

DNA for the CDR3: TGTGCCAGCAGCGTACAGGGGGTTGGTATTCCCGGGGAGCTGTTTTTT. It specifies CASSVQGVGIPGELFF. The V call is TRBV5-4, the J call TRBJ2-2; 8 bases line up with TRBD1. V gave up 4 bases and J gave up 6 bases; unmatched junction bases: 11. The germline gives CDR1 SGHNT, CDR2 YYREEE (reference sequence). This CDR3 is built from 16 residues.

The V call is TRBV9, the J call TRBJ2-7; 16 bases fit TRBD2. Germline V gives CDR1 SGDLS, CDR2 YYNGEE. V dropped 2 bases and J dropped 5; count of bases not matched to a gene: 4. The CDR3 sequence is 16 residues long. As DNA, the CDR3 is TGTGCCAGCAGCGTGGGACTAGCGGGAGGGCGACACGAGCAGTACTTC. It is translated as CASSVGLAGGRHEQYF.

In nucleotides, the CDR3 is TGCGCCAGCAGCTCTAGGACAGGGAGGACCGGGGAGCTGTTTTTT. It is translated as CASSSRTGRTGELFF. The V call is TRBV5-1, the J call TRBJ2-2; 8 positions match TRBD1. Germline values: CDR1 SGHRS, CDR2 YFSETQ. After removal of 3 bases from V and 5 bases from J, the junction contained 6 bases not matched to a gene. CDR3 length: 15 amino acids.

In its sample, this clone was seen once. The chain is built from TRBV10-1 and TRBJ2-5; weak D call: TRBD2 (6 bases). This CDR3 comprises 15 residues. The ends were cut back, 8 bases at V and 0 bases at J, with 16 bases in the middle. Germline V lookup: CDR1 WNHNN, CDR2 SYGVQD (reference sequence). The CDR3 DNA reads as TGCGCCAGCCCTACTTTAGGAGGGGACCAAGAGACCCAGTACTTC. Translating it yields CASPTLGGDQETQYF.

V and J are TRBV21-1 and TRBJ2-2; TRBD1 was called by the table and not checked on the DNA. TRBV21-1 is a pseudogene. The CDR3 runs 13 residues. The CDR3, as DNA: TGTGCCAGGACAGGCCCCTACACCGGGGAGCTGTTTTTT. It yields the protein CARTGPYTGELFF.

This chain connects TRBV12-3 or TRBV12-4 to TRBJ2-7; D unresolved. V was pared by 5 bases and J by 6 bases, with 8 bases between. The CDR3 runs to 11 residues. The CDR3 bases are TGTGCCAGCAGTGAGCAGGTCGAGCAGTACTTC. Residues: CASSEQVEQYF.

J is TRBJ2-4 and V is TRBV23-1; tentatively, D is TRBD1 (5 bases). TRBV23-1 has ORF status, its function being uncertain. The CDR3 is 14 residues long. V was shortened by 2 bases and J by 8 bases, with 13 bases between the two germline ends. The CDR3, as DNA: TGCGCCAGCAGTCAAAAGGACACCGTTTACATTCAGTACTTC. Translated, it gives CASSQKDTVYIQYF.

The chain carries TRBV2 and TRBJ1-2; D is uncertain. V gave up 7 bases and J gave up 9 bases, with 18 bases separating them. Germline lookup yields CDR1 SNHLY and CDR2 FYNNEI. CDR3 length: 13 residues. As DNA, the CDR3 is TGTGCCAGCACGGTAACAGAGTCCTCAAGCTACACCTTC. Protein: CASTVTESSSYTF.